This TCR beta chain was identified during a study of OX40 agonist ivuxolimab in advanced cancers. This clone was seen more than once but under ten times. V gave up 5 bases and J gave up 4 bases, with 17 bases separating them. Germline CDR1 is SEHNR and CDR2 is FQNEAQ (reference sequence). This CDR3 spans 15 amino acids. Sequencing was performed with immunoSEQ multiplex PCR; in TCRdb, only in-frame clones are kept and a portion is missing. This table has about 61,000 clones, around 87% appearing once. The material sequenced was CD4+ or CD8+ T cells sorted from blood, taken in a trial of the OX40 agonist ivuxolimab. The clonotype was recovered from an adult with an advanced solid tumor such as melanoma, head and neck, liver or kidney cancer. V and J are TRBV7-9 and TRBJ1-2; tentatively, D is TRBD1 (5 bases). The CDR3 sequence is CASSPRGTPGYGYTF. CDR3 bases: TGTGCCAGCAGCCCGCGAGGGACGCCCGGCTATGGCTACACCTTC.